The TCR beta chain under discussion was sequenced for a study of OX40 agonist ivuxolimab in advanced cancers. This CDR3 comprises 17 residues. Per the germline V gene, CDR1 is LNHDA and CDR2 is SQIVND (reference sequence). With V trimmed by 4 bases and J by 0 bases, 11 bases remained unmatched. Exclusion of a patient followed from autoimmune disease history or systemic immunosuppression. Libraries were prepared by immunoSEQ multiplex PCR; TCRdb keeps only in-frame clonotypes and omits some of them. The top ten clones hold 4.4% of a sample with tens of thousands of clones, 65% to 85% of them seen once.

This specimen was CD4+ or CD8+ T cells sorted from blood, taken in a trial of the OX40 agonist ivuxolimab. The gene calls are TRBV19 and TRBJ2-7, with TRBD1 matching 8 bases. This TCR was sampled from an adult with an advanced solid tumor such as melanoma, head and neck, liver or kidney cancer. The CDR3 loop reads CASSNRIRTGNSYEQYF. CDR3 nucleotides: TGTGCCAGTAGTAACCGAATTCGGACAGGGAACTCCTACGAGCAGTACTTC.